This is a list of T cell receptor beta chains from one sample in a study of identical twins. TCRdb re-derived calls from the 5' RACE reads in MiXCR, one entry per CDR3 protein. The sample has approximately 280,000 distinct CDR3 sequences; under 9% are singletons. These records were also assigned to another study, of yellow fever vaccine responses in identical twins.

Sequenced sample: memory (CD45RO+) T cells sorted from blood. The receptor source for this set is a young woman in good health. Both conserved end residues are part of each CDR3. Each record gives: clone size, D gene, J gene, V gene, CDR3 protein, CDR3 DNA. The D gene is left open where the match is weak. Clone sizes are given selectively: once, few, many, or a class where the clone is expanded.

NA,NA,TRBJ1-2,TRBV18,CASSPTAQTNYGYTF,TGTGCCAGCTCCCCGACAGCCCAAACTAACTATGGCTACACCTTC
NA,TRBD2,TRBJ2-3,TRBV2,CASTGLAGGTDTQYF,TGTGCCAGCACCGGACTAGCGGGAGGAACAGATACGCAGTATTTT
few,TRBD1,TRBJ1-5,TRBV28,CASSLGTGMDQPQHF,TGTGCCAGCAGTTTAGGGACAGGGATGGATCAGCCCCAGCATTTT
few,NA,TRBJ2-1,TRBV9,CASSALPSAYRDEQFF,TGTGCCAGCAGCGCCCTCCCTAGCGCCTACAGGGATGAGCAGTTCTTC
NA,NA,TRBJ1-1,TRBV12-3/TRBV12-4,CASSLREKNTEAFF,TGTGCCAGCAGTTTGAGAGAGAAGAACACTGAAGCTTTCTTT
few,NA,TRBJ1-1,TRBV5-1,CASSEFYQGPTTEAFF,TGCGCCAGCTCAGAATTCTATCAGGGGCCTACCACTGAAGCTTTCTTT
NA,NA,TRBJ1-2,TRBV29-1,CSAGAGGAGYGYTF,TGCAGCGCCGGAGCGGGGGGCGCGGGCTATGGCTACACCTTC
NA,NA,TRBJ2-5,TRBV19,CASSMTPRETQYF,TGTGCCAGTAGTATGACACCCCGAGAGACCCAGTACTTC
NA,NA,TRBJ2-2,TRBV7-8,CASSPRGAAETGELFF,TGTGCCAGCAGTCCCAGGGGGGCAGCAGAAACCGGGGAGCTGTTTTTT
many,NA,TRBJ2-1,TRBV5-1,CASSLVQGTKFF,TGCGCCAGCAGCTTGGTTCAGGGTACGAAATTCTTC
NA,NA,TRBJ2-3,TRBV20-1,CCFRGQAAGLSTDTQYF,TGCTGTTTTAGGGGCCAGGCTGCGGGCTTGAGCACAGATACGCAGTATTTT
NA,NA,TRBJ1-6,TRBV7-9,CASSLARAGSSPLHF,TGTGCCAGCAGCTTAGCCCGGGCAGGAAGCTCACCCCTCCACTTT
many,NA,TRBJ2-7,TRBV12-3/TRBV12-4,CASSFGGSIEQYF,TGTGCCAGCAGTTTTGGGGGATCGATCGAGCAGTACTTC
NA,NA,TRBJ2-1,TRBV21-1,CASTRVGLGSEQFF,NA
NA,NA,TRBJ2-1,TRBV18,CASSPFRDPYNEQFF,TGTGCCAGCTCACCGTTTAGGGACCCCTACAATGAGCAGTTCTTC
many,TRBD2,TRBJ2-7,TRBV29-1,CSVSSGSAYEQYF,TGCAGCGTTTCTAGCGGGAGTGCTTACGAGCAGTACTTC
many,NA,TRBJ2-3,TRBV6-1,CASSPRLNFIGYF,TGTGCCAGCAGCCCCCGCTTGAACTTTATAGGGTATTTT
few,NA,TRBJ1-1,TRBV2,CAILEGSVMNTEAFF,TGTGCCATCCTAGAGGGGTCGGTTATGAACACTGAAGCTTTCTTT
few,NA,TRBJ2-3,TRBV28,CASNRLSTDTQYF,TGTGCCAGCAACAGACTGAGCACAGATACGCAGTATTTT